Shown below are 26 T cell receptor beta chains from a single sample sequenced in a study of OX40 agonist ivuxolimab in advanced cancers. Produced via immunoSEQ multiplex PCR; TCRdb's table is partial and in-frame only. The sample has tens of thousands of clones; approximately 88% are singletons. The sample in question was CD4+ or CD8+ T cells sorted from blood, obtained in a trial of the OX40 agonist ivuxolimab. Source of these receptors: an adult with an advanced solid tumor such as melanoma, head and neck, liver or kidney cancer.

This sequence joins TRBV13 and TRBJ2-1; the match to TRBD1 covers 9 bases. Germline CDR1 reads PRHDT; CDR2 reads FYEKMQ (reference sequence). Unmatched junction bases numbered 6, after V lost 4 bases and J lost 5 bases. CDR3 size: 15 residues. CDR3 residues: CASSSGTGCHNEQFF. The CDR3 nucleotides read TGTGCCAGCAGCTCCGGGACAGGGTGTCACAATGAGCAGTTCTTC.

The chain has TRBV2 and TRBJ2-1; 9 bases are a match to TRBD2. The junction had 4 bases not matched to a gene; V was cut back by 1 base and J by 3 bases. In germline, CDR1 is SNHLY, CDR2 FYNNEI. This CDR3 is built from 16 residues. The CDR3 DNA is TGTGCCAGCAGTGAAGGTCGCGGGGGGGGCTACAATGAGCAGTTCTTC. This gives the protein CASSEGRGGGYNEQFF.

This rearrangement joins TRBV7-2 to TRBJ2-1, with 10 bases identical to TRBD1. Germline-derived CDR1 and CDR2 are SGHTA and FQGNSA. The CDR3 is 15 residues long. The junction had 8 bases not matched to a gene; V was cut back by 5 bases and J by 7 bases. This chain's CDR3 is CASSLGTGARNEQFF. CDR3 nucleotide sequence: TGTGCCAGCAGCCTAGGGACAGGGGCTAGAAATGAGCAGTTCTTC.

The V and J genes are TRBV7-8 and TRBJ2-7, with D perhaps assigned TRBD1 or TRBD2 (6 bases each). The germline V gene has CDR1 SGHVS and CDR2 FQNEAQ. The CDR3 is made up of 15 amino acids. The V end lost 2 bases, the J end lost 2 bases, and 13 bases lay between the germline ends. The CDR3 region has the DNA TGTGCCAGCAGCTTAAATGTTGGGGGGCCCTACGAGCAGTACGTC. It yields the protein CASSLNVGGPYEQYV.

For the CDR3, the DNA is TGTGCCAGCAGACAGGGGGAATGGGCCACTGAAGCTTTCTTT. This encodes CASRQGEWATEAFF. The gene calls are TRBV6-4 and TRBJ1-1; 8 nucleotides line up with TRBD1. The V and J ends lost 6 bases and 4 bases, in that order; junction bases with no gene match: 7. Germline CDR1 MRHNA, CDR2 SNTAGT. The CDR3 runs to 14 residues.

This chain joins TRBV5-8 and TRBJ2-7, with a weak D call TRBD1 (6 bases). V lost 4 bases to trimming and J lost 7 bases, with 12 bases between them. Germline values: CDR1 SGHTS, CDR2 YDEGEE. The CDR3 spans 12 residues. CDR3 amino acids: CASSLGTSEQYV. DNA for the CDR3: TGTGCCAGCAGCCTGGGGACAAGTGAGCAGTACGTC.

This clone was recorded a few times. This CDR3 is CASWSLRRQAGELFF. CDR3 DNA: TGTGCCTCTTGGTCTCTGAGGCGGCAGGCCGGGGAGCTGTTTTTT. This chain joins TRBV6-6 and TRBJ2-2; D remains unclear. In germline, CDR1 is MNHNY, CDR2 SVGAGI (reference sequence). This CDR3 region has 15 residues. V was trimmed by 11 bases and J by 6 bases, leaving 22 bases between them.

The chain links TRBV15 to TRBJ2-7, with D possibly being TRBD2 (5 bases). CDR1 and CDR2 (germline): LNHNV, YYDKDF (reference sequence). The CDR3 contains 13 residues. V was pared by 0 bases and J by 5 bases, with 8 bases between. CDR3 sequence: CATSRDRGNEQYF. The CDR3 DNA reads TGTGCCACCAGCAGAGATCGAGGGAACGAGCAGTACTTC.

The chain joins TRBV30 to TRBJ2-2, with D hard to call. CDR1 is GTSNPN, CDR2 SVGIG, per germline (reference sequence). The CDR3 contains 12 residues. The V end lost 2 bases, the J end lost 0 bases, and 1 base lay between the germline ends. CDR3 sequence (DNA): TGTGCCTGGAGTCCGAACACCGGGGAGCTGTTTTTT. Translation: CAWSPNTGELFF.

This rearrangement joins TRBV4-3 to TRBJ2-3, with TRBD2 identical over 8 bases. CDR1 is LGHNA, CDR2 YSLEER, per germline. V shed 2 bases and J 1 base; nucleotides not matched to a gene: 5. This CDR3 region has 16 residues. The CDR3 loop reads CASSQTGLVGTDTQYF. The CDR3 region has the DNA TGCGCCAGCAGCCAAACGGGACTAGTAGGCACAGATACGCAGTATTTT.

The table lists this clone with a few counts. Other nucleotide sequences in the sample specify the same CDR3. This chain uses TRBV28 with TRBJ1-3; D call uncertain. Trimming took 4 bases from V and 0 from J, leaving 7 bases between them. The CDR3 consists of 14 residues. Germline assignment: CDR1 MDHEN and CDR2 SYDVKM. CDR3 residues: CASSSGSSGNTIYF. CDR3 DNA: TGTGCCAGCAGTTCCGGCAGCTCTGGAAACACCATATATTTT.

V and J are TRBV18 and TRBJ1-1; 8 bases agree with TRBD1. This CDR3 has 18 amino acids. The V gene end was trimmed by 6 bases and the J gene end by 5 bases; junction bases not matched to a gene: 20. In germline, CDR1 is KGHSH, CDR2 LQKENI. DNA of the CDR3: TGTGCCAGCTCCCCGTTCGAAACCGCCAGGGGGCAGGAAACTGAAGCTTTCTTT. It specifies CASSPFETARGQETEAFF.

The chain is built from TRBV7-3 and TRBJ2-5, with a tentative D call TRBD2 (5 bases). CDR1 is SGHTA, CDR2 FQGTGA, per germline. Trimming cost V 4 bases and J 3 bases, with 18 bases left between them. This CDR3 contains 16 residues. As DNA, the CDR3 is TGTGCCAGCAGCTCTATACAGAGGGTTTGTGAAGAGACCCAGTACTTC. Its protein is CASSSIQRVCEETQYF.

The chain recombines TRBV19 with TRBJ1-2; maybe TRBD1 (5 bases). The V gene's germline CDR1 is LNHDA and CDR2 SQIVND (reference sequence). This CDR3 contains 15 residues. V was trimmed by 4 bases and J by 0 bases, leaving 12 bases between them. For the CDR3, the DNA is TGTGCCAGTAGTACCTCTCCAGGGTCTAACTATGGCTACACCTTC. Translation: CASSTSPGSNYGYTF.

The chain combines TRBV5-4 with TRBJ1-6; a weak D match, TRBD1 (6 bases). Germline V gives CDR1 SGHNT, CDR2 YYREEE (reference sequence). Trimming shortened V by 0 bases and J by 7 bases, and 8 bases separated the two germline ends. This CDR3 has 14 amino acids. CDR3 protein: CASSLVTGNSPLHF. The CDR3, as DNA: TGTGCCAGCAGCTTGGTGACAGGCAATTCACCCCTCCACTTT.

This chain's CDR3 is CASSRPGRTSQETQYF. CDR3 in DNA: TGTGCCAGCAGCAGGCCGGGTAGGACAAGCCAAGAGACCCAGTACTTC. The rearrangement links TRBV7-2 to TRBJ2-5; possibly TRBD1 for D (5 bases). CDR1 is SGHTA and CDR2 is FQGNSA in the germline V gene. V gave up 5 bases and J gave up 1 base, with 17 bases separating them. This CDR3 has 16 residues.

The chain has TRBV2 and TRBJ2-7, with D possibly TRBD1 on 5 matching bases. Germline lookup yields CDR1 SNHLY and CDR2 FYNNEI. Trimming removed 4 bases from V and 5 bases from J, with 12 bases in between. The CDR3 totals 13 residues. CDR3 sequence reads: CASSAAGPHEQYV. CDR3 DNA sequence: TGTGCCAGCAGTGCGGCAGGGCCCCACGAGCAGTACGTC.

CDR3 DNA sequence: TGTGCCAGCAGTGAACAGGGCCAAGGCGGTTCACCCCTCCACTTT. It yields the protein CASSEQGQGGSPLHF. J is TRBJ1-6 and V is TRBV2; weak D call: TRBD1 (5 bases). Looked up from germline, CDR1 is SNHLY and CDR2 is FYNNEI. The CDR3 spans 15 residues. Trimming removed 2 bases from V and 9 bases from J, with 14 bases in between.

The count of this clone is one. The rearrangement links TRBV5-1 to TRBJ2-1; D not resolved. In germline, CDR1 is SGHRS, CDR2 YFSETQ. CDR3 size: 15 residues. Trimming cost V 4 bases and J 0 bases, with 11 bases left between them. The chain's CDR3 is CASSPFAVSYNEQFF. CDR3 nucleotide sequence: TGCGCCAGCAGCCCGTTTGCGGTCTCCTACAATGAGCAGTTCTTC.

This clone was recorded once. J is TRBJ1-2 and V is TRBV4-1, with D perhaps TRBD1 (5 bases). This CDR3 contains 14 residues. Germline CDR1 and CDR2: MGHRA and YSYEKL. The ends were cut back, 0 bases at V and 7 bases at J, with 12 bases in the middle. In DNA form, the CDR3 reads TGCGCCAGCAGCCAAGATGGGGGAAAGGGTGGCTACACCTTC. Translated, it gives CASSQDGGKGGYTF.

This clone was found a few times. The genes are TRBV7-9 and TRBJ1-1; TRBD1 matches 7 bases. V shed 5 bases, J shed 3 bases, and the junction held 9 bases outside the gene matches. Germline assignment: CDR1 SEHNR and CDR2 FQNEAQ (reference sequence). CDR3 size: 15 residues. The CDR3 reads CASSGSFQGDTEAFF. CDR3 DNA: TGTGCCAGCAGCGGAAGTTTTCAGGGGGACACTGAAGCTTTCTTT.

This clone has just one count. This chain joins TRBV11-2 and TRBJ2-5, with 7 positions matching TRBD2. V shed 1 base and J 6 bases; nucleotides not matched to a gene: 5. The CDR3 contains 14 residues. CDR1 is SGHAT, CDR2 FQNNGV, per germline. For the CDR3, the DNA is TGTGCCAGCAGCTTAGGGAGCGGGGTAAAGACCCAGTACTTC. The encoded protein is CASSLGSGVKTQYF.

The chain has TRBV7-3 and TRBJ2-5; 9 bases map to TRBD2. The germline gives CDR1 SGHTA, CDR2 FQGTGA. The trim removed 6 bases at V and 3 bases at J, leaving 8 bases unmatched. CDR3 length: 15 amino acids. This CDR3 reads CASSRAGGTKETQYF. The CDR3 DNA sequence: TGTGCCAGCAGTCGAGCGGGGGGCACTAAAGAGACCCAGTACTTC.

In its sample, this clone was seen a few times. The chain carries TRBV9 and TRBJ2-5; the match to TRBD2 covers 16 bases. The CDR3 sequence is 16 residues long. Germline V gene lookup returns CDR1 SGDLS and CDR2 YYNGEE. The ends lost 0 bases at V and 5 bases at J; junction bases unmatched: 1. The CDR3 nucleotides read TGTGCCAGCAGCGTAGAGGGACTAGCGGGGGGGGAGACCCAGTACTTC. It is translated as CASSVEGLAGGETQYF.

V and J are TRBV18 and TRBJ1-5, with TRBD1 identical over 11 bases. Germline CDR1 reads KGHSH; CDR2 reads LQKENI. This CDR3 has 15 amino acids. Germline trimming cut 2 bases from V and 5 bases from J; bases unmatched to any gene: 2. The DNA of the CDR3 is TGTGCCAGCTCACCATCGGGACAGGGGGATCAGCCCCAGCATTTT. This codes for CASSPSGQGDQPQHF.

This clone was detected once. The chain carries TRBV5-1 and TRBJ1-4, with D possibly TRBD1 on 5 matching bases. Germline assignment: CDR1 SGHRS and CDR2 YFSETQ. This CDR3 is 15 amino acids long. Between the trimmed V and J ends, which lost 4 bases and 6 bases, there was a span of 16 bases. CDR3 in amino acids: CASSGLGETDEKLFF. CDR3 DNA: TGCGCCAGCAGCGGCTTGGGGGAGACCGATGAAAAACTGTTTTTT.